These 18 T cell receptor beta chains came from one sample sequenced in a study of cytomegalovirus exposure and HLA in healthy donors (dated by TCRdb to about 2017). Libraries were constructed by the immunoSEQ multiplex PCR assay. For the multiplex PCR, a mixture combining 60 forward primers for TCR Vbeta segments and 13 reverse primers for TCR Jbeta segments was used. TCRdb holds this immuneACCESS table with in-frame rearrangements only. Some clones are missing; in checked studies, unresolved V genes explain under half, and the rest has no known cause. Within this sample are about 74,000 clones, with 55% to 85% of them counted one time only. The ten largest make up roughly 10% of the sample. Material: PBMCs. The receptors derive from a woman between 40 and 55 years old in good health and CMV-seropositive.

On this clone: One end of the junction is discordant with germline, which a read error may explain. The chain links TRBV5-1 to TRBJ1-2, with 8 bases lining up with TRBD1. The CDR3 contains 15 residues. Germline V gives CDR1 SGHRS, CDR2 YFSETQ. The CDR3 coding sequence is TGCGCCAGCAGCCCTACGCCTCAGGGGGCGGATGGCTACCCCTTC. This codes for CASSPTPQGADGYPF.

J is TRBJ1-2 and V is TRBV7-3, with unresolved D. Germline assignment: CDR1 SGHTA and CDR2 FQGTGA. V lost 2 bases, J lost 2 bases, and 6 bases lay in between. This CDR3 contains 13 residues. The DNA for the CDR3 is TGTGCCAGCAGCTTAGGAGCCAACTATGGCTACACCTTC. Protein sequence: CASSLGANYGYTF.

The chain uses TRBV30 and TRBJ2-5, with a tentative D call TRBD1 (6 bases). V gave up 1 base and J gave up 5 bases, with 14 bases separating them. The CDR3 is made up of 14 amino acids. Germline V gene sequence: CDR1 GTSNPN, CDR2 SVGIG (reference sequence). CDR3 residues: CAWSADSSFETQYF. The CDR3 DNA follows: TGTGCCTGGAGTGCGGACAGCTCATTCGAGACCCAGTACTTC.

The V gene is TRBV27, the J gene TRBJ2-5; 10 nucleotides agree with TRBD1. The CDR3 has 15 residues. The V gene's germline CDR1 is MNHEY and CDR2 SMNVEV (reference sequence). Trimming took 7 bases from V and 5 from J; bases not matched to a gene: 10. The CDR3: CASTPLGTGDETQYF. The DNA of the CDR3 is TGTGCCAGCACTCCATTGGGGACAGGGGACGAGACCCAGTACTTC.

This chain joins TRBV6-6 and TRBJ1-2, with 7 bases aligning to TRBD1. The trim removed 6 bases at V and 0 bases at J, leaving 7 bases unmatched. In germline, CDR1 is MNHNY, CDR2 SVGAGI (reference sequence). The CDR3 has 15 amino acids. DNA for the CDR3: TGTGCCAGCAGCTATTCCGGGACAGCTAACTATGGCTACACCTTC. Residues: CASSYSGTANYGYTF.

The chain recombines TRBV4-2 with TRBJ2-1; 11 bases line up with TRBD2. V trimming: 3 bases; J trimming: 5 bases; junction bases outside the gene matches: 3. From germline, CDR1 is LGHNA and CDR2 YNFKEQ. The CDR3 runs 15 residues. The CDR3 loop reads CASSQGTSGNNEQFF. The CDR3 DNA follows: TGTGCCAGCAGCCAGGGGACTAGCGGTAACAATGAGCAGTTCTTC.

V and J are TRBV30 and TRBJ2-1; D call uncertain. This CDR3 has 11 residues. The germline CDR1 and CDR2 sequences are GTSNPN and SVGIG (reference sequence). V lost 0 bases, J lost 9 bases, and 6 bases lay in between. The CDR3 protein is CAWSVALEQFF. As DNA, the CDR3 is TGTGCCTGGAGTGTAGCACTTGAGCAGTTCTTC.

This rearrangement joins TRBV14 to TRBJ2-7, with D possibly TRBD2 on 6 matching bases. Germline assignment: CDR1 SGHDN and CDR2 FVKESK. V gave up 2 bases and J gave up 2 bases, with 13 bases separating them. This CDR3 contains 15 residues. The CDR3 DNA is TGTGCCAGCAGCCAAACAGCTAGCGCAGCCTACGAGCAGTACTTC. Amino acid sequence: CASSQTASAAYEQYF.

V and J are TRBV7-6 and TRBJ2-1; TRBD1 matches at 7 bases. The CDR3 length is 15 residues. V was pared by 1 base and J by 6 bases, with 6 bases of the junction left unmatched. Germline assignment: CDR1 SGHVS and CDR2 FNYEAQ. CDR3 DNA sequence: TGTGCCAGCAGCTTAGATACCACAGGGGCCAATGAGCAGTTCTTC. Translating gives CASSLDTTGANEQFF.

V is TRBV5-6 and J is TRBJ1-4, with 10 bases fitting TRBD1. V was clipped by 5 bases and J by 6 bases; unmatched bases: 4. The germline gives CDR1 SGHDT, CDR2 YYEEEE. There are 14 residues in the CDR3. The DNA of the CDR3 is TGTGCCAGCAGAATAGGGACAGGGGATGAAAAACTGTTTTTT. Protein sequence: CASRIGTGDEKLFF.

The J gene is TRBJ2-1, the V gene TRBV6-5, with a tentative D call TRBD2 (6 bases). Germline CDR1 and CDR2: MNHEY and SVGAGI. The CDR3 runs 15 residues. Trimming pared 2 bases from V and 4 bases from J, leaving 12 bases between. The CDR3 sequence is CASSYGGISYNEQFF. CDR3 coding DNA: TGTGCCAGCAGTTACGGCGGGATTAGTTACAATGAGCAGTTCTTC.

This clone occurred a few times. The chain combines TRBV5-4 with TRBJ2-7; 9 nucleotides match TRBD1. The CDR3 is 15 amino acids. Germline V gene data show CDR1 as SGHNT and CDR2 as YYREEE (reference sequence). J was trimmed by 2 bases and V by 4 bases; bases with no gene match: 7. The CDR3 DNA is TGTGCCAGCAGCCTGCGCGGGACAGGGACCTACGAGCAGTACTTC. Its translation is CASSLRGTGTYEQYF.

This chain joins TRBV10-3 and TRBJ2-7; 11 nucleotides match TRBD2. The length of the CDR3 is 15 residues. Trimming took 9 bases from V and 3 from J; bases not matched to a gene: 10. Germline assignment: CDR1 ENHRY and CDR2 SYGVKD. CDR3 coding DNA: TGTGCCATTTCGCCAACCGGGACTAGCGGCTACGAGCAGTACTTC. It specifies CAISPTGTSGYEQYF.

The CDR3 is CAWSQTGEGYTF. As DNA, the CDR3 is TGTGCCTGGAGTCAAACAGGGGAAGGCTACACCTTC. The chain joins TRBV30 to TRBJ1-2; 7 nucleotides align to TRBD1. Germline CDR1 reads GTSNPN; CDR2 reads SVGIG (reference sequence). The CDR3 runs 12 residues. The V gene end was trimmed by 2 bases and the J gene end by 8 bases; junction bases not matched to a gene: 5.

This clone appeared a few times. The CDR3 DNA sequence: TGCAGCGTTGCTAACGGTCTAATAAACATTCAGTACTTC. This gives the protein CSVANGLINIQYF. The V gene is TRBV29-1, the J gene TRBJ2-4, with unresolved D. This CDR3 is built from 13 residues. Trimming cost V 4 bases and J 6 bases, with 13 bases left between them. CDR1 is SQVTM and CDR2 is ANQGSEA in the germline V gene.

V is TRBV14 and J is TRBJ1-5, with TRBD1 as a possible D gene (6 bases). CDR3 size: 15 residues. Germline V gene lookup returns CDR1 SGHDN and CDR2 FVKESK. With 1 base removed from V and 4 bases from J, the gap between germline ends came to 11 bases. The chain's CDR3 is CASSQVQQGNQPQHF. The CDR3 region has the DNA TGTGCCAGCAGCCAAGTACAACAGGGAAATCAGCCCCAGCATTTT.

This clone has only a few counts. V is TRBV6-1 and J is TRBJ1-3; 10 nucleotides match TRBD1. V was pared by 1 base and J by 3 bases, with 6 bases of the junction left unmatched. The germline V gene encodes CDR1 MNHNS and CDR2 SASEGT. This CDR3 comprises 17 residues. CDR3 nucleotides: TGTGCCAGCAGTGAAGTGACAGGGGGCAAGTATGGAAACACCATATATTTT. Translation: CASSEVTGGKYGNTIYF.

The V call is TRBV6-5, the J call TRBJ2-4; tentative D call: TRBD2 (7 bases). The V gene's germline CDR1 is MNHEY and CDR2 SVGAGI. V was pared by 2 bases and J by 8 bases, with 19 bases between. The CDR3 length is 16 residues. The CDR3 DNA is TGTGCCAGCAGTTACGGGAGGGGGGGTTTATTGGACATTCAGTACTTC. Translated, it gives CASSYGRGGLLDIQYF.